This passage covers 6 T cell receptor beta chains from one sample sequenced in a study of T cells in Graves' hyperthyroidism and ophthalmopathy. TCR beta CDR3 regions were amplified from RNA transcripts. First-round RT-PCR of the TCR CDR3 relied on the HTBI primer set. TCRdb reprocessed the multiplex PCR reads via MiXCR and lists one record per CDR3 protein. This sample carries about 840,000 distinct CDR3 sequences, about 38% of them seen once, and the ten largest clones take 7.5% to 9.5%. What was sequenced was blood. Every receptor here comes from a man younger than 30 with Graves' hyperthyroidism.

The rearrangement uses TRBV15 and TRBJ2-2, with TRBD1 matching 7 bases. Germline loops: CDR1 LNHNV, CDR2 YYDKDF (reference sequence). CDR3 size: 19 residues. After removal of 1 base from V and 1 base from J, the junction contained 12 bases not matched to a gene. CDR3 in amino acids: CATSRGLVEQGVNTGELFF. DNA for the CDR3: TGTGCCACCAGCAGAGGCCTGGTGGAGCAGGGGGTGAACACCGGGGAGCTGTTTTTT.

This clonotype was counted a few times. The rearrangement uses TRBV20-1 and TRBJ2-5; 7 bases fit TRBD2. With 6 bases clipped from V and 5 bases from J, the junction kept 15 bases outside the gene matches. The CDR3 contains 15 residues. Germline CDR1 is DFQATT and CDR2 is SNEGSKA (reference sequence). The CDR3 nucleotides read TGCAGTGCCCTACGGACCAGGGAGGGGTCGGAGACCCAGTACTTC. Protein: CSALRTREGSETQYF.

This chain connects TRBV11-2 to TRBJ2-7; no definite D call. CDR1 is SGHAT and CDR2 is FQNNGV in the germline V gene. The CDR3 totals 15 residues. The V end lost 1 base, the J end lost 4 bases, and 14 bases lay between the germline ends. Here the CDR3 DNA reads TGTGCCAGCAGCTTAGTTAACGGACCAAGGTACGAGCAGTACTTC. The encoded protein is CASSLVNGPRYEQYF.

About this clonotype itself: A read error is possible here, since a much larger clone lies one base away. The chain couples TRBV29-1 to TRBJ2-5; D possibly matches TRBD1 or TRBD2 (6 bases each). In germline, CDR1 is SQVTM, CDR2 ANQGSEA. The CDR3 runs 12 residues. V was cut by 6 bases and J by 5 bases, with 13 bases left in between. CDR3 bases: TGCAGCGTCCGGTCGGGGGCTGAGACCCAGTACTTC. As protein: CSVRSGAETQYF. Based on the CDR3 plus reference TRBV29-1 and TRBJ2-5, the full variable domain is SAVISQKPSRDICQRGTSLTIQCQVDSQVTMMFWYRQQPGQSLTLIATANQGSEATYESGFVIDKFPISRPNLTFSTLTVSNMSPEDSSIYLCSVRSGAETQYFGPGTRLLVL.

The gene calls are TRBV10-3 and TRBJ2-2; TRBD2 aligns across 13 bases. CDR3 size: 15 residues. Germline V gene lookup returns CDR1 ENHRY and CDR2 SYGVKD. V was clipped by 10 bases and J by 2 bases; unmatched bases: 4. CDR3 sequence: CATTGLAGNTGELFF. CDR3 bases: TGTGCCACCACGGGACTAGCGGGAAACACCGGGGAGCTGTTTTTT.

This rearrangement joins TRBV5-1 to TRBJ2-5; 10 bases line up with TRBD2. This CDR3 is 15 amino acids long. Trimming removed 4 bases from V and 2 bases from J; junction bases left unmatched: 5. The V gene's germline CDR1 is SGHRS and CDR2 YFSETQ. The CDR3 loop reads CASSSGRDQQETQYF. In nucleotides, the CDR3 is TGCGCCAGCAGCAGCGGGAGGGATCAGCAAGAGACCCAGTACTTC.